The 11 T cell receptor beta chains below all came from one sample that was sequenced in a study of T cells after yellow fever vaccination. TCRdb fed the 5' RACE reads into MiXCR, producing one record per CDR3 protein. Altogether under 400,000 distinct CDR3 sequences are present, around 13% being singletons, with the ten largest covering approximately 3.3%. This specimen consisted of CD4+ T cells sorted from PBMCs, obtained 15 days after the yellow fever booster vaccination. The receptor set was obtained from a man aged 18 to 30 who received the YFV17D yellow fever vaccine.

V and J are TRBV20-1 and TRBJ2-3, with D possibly called TRBD1 or TRBD2 (6 bases each). This CDR3 is 14 amino acids long. The V and J ends lost 2 bases and 2 bases respectively, with 11 bases between them. In germline, CDR1 is DFQATT, CDR2 SNEGSKA (reference sequence). CDR3 DNA: TGCAGTGCTAGAATGGGGGGCTTCACAGATACGCAGTATTTT. This encodes CSARMGGFTDTQYF.

This clonotype was recorded a few times. The chain has TRBV24-1 and TRBJ2-3, with 7 positions matching TRBD1. From germline, CDR1 is KGHDR and CDR2 SFDVKD. V shed 8 bases, J shed 3 bases, and the junction held 4 bases outside the gene matches. This CDR3 spans 13 amino acids. The CDR3 is CATTTGITDTQYF. CDR3 nucleotide sequence: TGTGCCACCACGACAGGGATTACAGATACGCAGTATTTT.

V is TRBV20-1 and J is TRBJ2-5; 11 bases align to TRBD2. Germline values: CDR1 DFQATT, CDR2 SNEGSKA (reference sequence). V lost 6 bases, J lost 3 bases, and 15 bases stayed unmatched. CDR3 length: 17 residues. The CDR3 sequence: CSASSAHLAGGEETQYF. CDR3 coding DNA: TGCAGTGCCAGTTCCGCCCATCTAGCGGGGGGCGAAGAGACCCAGTACTTC.

V is TRBV5-4 and J is TRBJ2-2; maybe TRBD1 (6 bases). CDR3 size: 15 residues. The V gene lost 3 bases and the J gene lost 3 bases, with 12 bases spanning the gap. Germline V lookup: CDR1 SGHNT, CDR2 YYREEE (reference sequence). DNA for the CDR3: TGTGCCAGCAGCTCGGGCAGGGGATACACCGGGGAGCTGTTTTTT. This codes for CASSSGRGYTGELFF.

The V call is TRBV5-1, the J call TRBJ2-5; TRBD2 agrees at 10 bases. CDR1 is SGHRS, CDR2 YFSETQ, per germline. The CDR3 spans 17 residues. Losses at the gene ends were 4 bases for V and 5 bases for J; bases not matched to a gene: 14. CDR3 in amino acids: CASSRGPSGGDVETQYF. The CDR3 DNA sequence: TGCGCCAGCAGCCGCGGGCCTAGCGGGGGTGACGTGGAGACCCAGTACTTC.

This clonotype was seen repeatedly, ten times or more. The chain has TRBV2 and TRBJ1-1; TRBD1 aligns across 7 bases. Trimming took 11 bases from V and 1 from J; bases not matched to a gene: 7. Germline assignment: CDR1 SNHLY and CDR2 FYNNEI. The CDR3 contains 13 residues. The CDR3 region is CALSKGANTEAFF. CDR3 nucleotides: TGTGCCCTATCTAAGGGGGCGAACACTGAAGCTTTCTTT. Full variable domain (missing parts from reference TRBV2 and TRBJ1-1): EPEVTQTPSHQVTQMGQEVILRCVPISNHLYFYWYRQILGQKVEFLVSFYNNEISEKSEIFDDQFSVERPDGSNFTLKIRSTKLEDSAMYFCALSKGANTEAFFGQGTRLTVV.

In its sample, this clonotype was seen many times. This sequence joins TRBV12-3 or TRBV12-4 and TRBJ1-5, with no clear D. The CDR3 is made up of 14 amino acids. Trimming cost V 5 bases and J 4 bases, with 12 bases left between them. CDR3 residues: CASSPDGPNQPQHF. DNA of the CDR3: TGTGCCAGCAGTCCCGACGGGCCGAATCAGCCCCAGCATTTT.

There are many counts of this clonotype. This rearrangement joins TRBV4-1 to TRBJ2-1; no definite D call. Germline V gene sequence: CDR1 MGHRA, CDR2 YSYEKL. Deletions cut 1 base from V and 7 bases from J, with 20 bases between. The CDR3 runs to 17 residues. The DNA of the CDR3 is TGCGCCAGCAGCCAAGCCAACCTAGTGGCACTTGGAAATGAGCAGTTCTTC. Protein sequence: CASSQANLVALGNEQFF.

The chain carries TRBV18 and TRBJ1-3; 7 positions agree with TRBD1. This CDR3 region has 15 residues. Germline CDR1 is KGHSH and CDR2 is LQKENI. V gave up 4 bases and J gave up 0 bases; unmatched junction bases: 3. The CDR3 DNA is TGTGCCAGCTCACAGGGACAGCTCTCTGGAAACACCATATATTTT. Protein sequence: CASSQGQLSGNTIYF.

This clonotype showed up many times. The gene calls are TRBV4-1 and TRBJ2-7, with TRBD2 matching over 15 bases. The V gene's germline CDR1 is MGHRA and CDR2 YSYEKL. Trimming cost V 4 bases and J 6 bases; bases outside gene matches: 7. CDR3 length equals 16 residues. For the CDR3, the DNA is TGCGCCAGCAGCCGCGACCGGACTAGCGGGGGGGTCGAGCAGTACTTC. This encodes CASSRDRTSGGVEQYF.

The chain carries TRBV6-5 and TRBJ2-3; 7 bases agree with TRBD1. The germline CDR1 and CDR2 sequences are MNHEY and SVGAGI. Unmatched junction bases numbered 4, after V lost 5 bases and J lost 2 bases. The length of the CDR3 is 14 residues. The CDR3 region is CASSRDRATDTQYF. CDR3 nucleotide sequence: TGTGCCAGCAGTCGGGACAGAGCCACAGATACGCAGTATTTT.